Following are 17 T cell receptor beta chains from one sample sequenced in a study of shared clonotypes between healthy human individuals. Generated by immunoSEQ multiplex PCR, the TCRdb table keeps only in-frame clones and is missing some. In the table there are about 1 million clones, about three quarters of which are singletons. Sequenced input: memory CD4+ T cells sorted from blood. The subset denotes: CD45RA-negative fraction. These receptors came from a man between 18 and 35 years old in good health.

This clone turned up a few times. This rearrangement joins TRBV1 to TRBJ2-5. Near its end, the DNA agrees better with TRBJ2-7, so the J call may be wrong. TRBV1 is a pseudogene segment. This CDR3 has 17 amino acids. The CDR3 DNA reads TGCACCAGCCCACTTTTACCCGGACGCCCTGTTACCTACGAGCAGTACTTC. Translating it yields CTSPLLPGRPVTYEQYF.

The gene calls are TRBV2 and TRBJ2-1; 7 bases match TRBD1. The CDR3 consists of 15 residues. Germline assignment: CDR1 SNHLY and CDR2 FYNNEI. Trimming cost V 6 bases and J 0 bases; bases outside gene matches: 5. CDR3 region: CASRLDRASYNEQFF. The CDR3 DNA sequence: TGTGCCAGCAGATTAGACAGGGCCTCCTACAATGAGCAGTTCTTC.

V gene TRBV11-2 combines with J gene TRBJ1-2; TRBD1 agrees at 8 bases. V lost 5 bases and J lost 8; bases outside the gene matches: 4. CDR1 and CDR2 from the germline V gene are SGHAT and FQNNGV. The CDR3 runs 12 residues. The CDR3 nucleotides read TGTGCCAGCAGCCACCGACAGGGGGGCTACACCTTC. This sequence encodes CASSHRQGGYTF.

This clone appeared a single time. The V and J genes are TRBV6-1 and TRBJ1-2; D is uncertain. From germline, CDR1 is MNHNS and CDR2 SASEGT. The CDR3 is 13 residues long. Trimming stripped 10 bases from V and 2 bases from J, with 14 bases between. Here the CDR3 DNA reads TGTGCCACTGAGCCCACAAACAACTATGGCTACACCTTC. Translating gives CATEPTNNYGYTF.

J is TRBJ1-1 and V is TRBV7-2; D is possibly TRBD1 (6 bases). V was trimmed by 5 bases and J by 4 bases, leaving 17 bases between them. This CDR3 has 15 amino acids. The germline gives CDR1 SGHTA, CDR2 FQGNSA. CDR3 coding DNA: TGTGCCAGCAGCCCGGGGGGGCAGGCGGGCACTGAAGCTTTCTTT. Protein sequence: CASSPGGQAGTEAFF.

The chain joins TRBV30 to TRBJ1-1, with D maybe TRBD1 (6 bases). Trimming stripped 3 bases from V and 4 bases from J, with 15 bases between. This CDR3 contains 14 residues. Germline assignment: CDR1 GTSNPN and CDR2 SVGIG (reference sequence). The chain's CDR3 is CAWSGRGWSTEAFF. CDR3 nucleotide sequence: TGTGCCTGGAGCGGAAGGGGGTGGAGCACTGAAGCTTTCTTT.

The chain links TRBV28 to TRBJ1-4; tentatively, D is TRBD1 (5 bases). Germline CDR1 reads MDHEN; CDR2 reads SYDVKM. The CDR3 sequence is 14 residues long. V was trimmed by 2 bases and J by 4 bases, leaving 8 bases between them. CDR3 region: CASSLQGVNEKLFF. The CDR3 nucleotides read TGTGCCAGCAGTTTACAAGGGGTTAATGAAAAACTGTTTTTT.

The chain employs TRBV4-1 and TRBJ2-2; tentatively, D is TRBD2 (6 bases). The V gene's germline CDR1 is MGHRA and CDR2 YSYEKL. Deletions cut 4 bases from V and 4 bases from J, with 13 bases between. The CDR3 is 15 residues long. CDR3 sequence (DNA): TGCGCCAGCAGCCCCGGTGGACTATCCACCGGGGAGCTGTTTTTT. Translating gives CASSPGGLSTGELFF.

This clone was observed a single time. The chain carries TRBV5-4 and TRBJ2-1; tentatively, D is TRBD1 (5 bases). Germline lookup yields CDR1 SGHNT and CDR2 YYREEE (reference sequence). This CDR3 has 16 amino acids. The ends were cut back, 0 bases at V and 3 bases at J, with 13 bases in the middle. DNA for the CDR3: TGTGCCAGCAGCTTGGGGGGCCTTAAGAGCTACAATGAGCAGTTCTTC. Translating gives CASSLGGLKSYNEQFF.

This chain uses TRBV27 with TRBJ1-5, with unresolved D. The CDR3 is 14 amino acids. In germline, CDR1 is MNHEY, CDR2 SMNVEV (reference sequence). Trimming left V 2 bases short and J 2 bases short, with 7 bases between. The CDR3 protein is CASSLREGNQPQHF. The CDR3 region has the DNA TGTGCCAGCAGTTTACGGGAGGGCAATCAGCCCCAGCATTTT.

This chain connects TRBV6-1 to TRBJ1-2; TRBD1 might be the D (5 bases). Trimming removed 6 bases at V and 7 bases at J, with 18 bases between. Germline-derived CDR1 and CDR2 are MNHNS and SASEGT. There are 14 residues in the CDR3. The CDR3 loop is CASSWGTGGGGYTF. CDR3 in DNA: TGTGCCAGCAGCTGGGGGACCGGCGGAGGTGGCTACACCTTC.

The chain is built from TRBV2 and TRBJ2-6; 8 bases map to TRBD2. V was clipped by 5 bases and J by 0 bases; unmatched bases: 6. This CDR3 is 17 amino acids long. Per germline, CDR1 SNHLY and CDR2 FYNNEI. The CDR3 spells CASSPTGGSSGANVLTF. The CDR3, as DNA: TGTGCCAGCAGTCCGACGGGGGGGAGCTCTGGGGCCAACGTCCTGACTTTC.

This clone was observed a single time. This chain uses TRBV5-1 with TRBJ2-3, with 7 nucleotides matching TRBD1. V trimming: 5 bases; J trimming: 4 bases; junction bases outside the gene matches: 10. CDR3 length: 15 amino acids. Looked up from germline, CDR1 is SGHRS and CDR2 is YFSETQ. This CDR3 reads CASRKMTGNSDTQYF. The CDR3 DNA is TGCGCCAGCAGAAAGATGACAGGGAATTCAGATACGCAGTATTTT.

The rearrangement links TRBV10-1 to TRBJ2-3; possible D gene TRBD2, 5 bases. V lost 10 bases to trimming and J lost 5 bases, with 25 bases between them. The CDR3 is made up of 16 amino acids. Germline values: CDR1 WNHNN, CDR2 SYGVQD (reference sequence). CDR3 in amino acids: CATPTPRRPREDTQYF. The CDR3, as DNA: TGCGCCACCCCAACCCCTAGAAGACCTCGGGAAGATACGCAGTATTTT.

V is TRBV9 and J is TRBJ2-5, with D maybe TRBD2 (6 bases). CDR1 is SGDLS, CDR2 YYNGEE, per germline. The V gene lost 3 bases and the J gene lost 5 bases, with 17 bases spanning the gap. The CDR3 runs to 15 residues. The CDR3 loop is CASSASSEPGETQYF. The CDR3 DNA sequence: TGTGCCAGCAGCGCTTCTAGCGAACCGGGGGAGACCCAGTACTTC.

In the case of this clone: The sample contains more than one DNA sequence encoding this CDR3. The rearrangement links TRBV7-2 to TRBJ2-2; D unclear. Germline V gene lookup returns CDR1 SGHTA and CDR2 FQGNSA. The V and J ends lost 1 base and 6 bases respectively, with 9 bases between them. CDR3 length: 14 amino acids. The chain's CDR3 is CASSLGGAAGELFF. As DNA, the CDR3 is TGTGCCAGCAGCTTAGGTGGTGCTGCCGGGGAGCTGTTTTTT.

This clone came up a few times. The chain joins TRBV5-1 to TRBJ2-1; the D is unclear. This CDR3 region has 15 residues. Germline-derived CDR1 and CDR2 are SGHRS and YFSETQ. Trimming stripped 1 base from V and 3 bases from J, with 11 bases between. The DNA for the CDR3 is TGCGCCAGCAGCTTGCAGCCCCCTAACTACAATGAGCAGTTCTTC. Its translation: CASSLQPPNYNEQFF. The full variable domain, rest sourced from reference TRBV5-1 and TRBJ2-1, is KAGVTQTPRYLIKTRGQQVTLSCSPISGHRSVSWYQQTPGQGLQFLFEYFSETQRNKGNFPGRFSGRQFSNSRSEMNVSTLELGDSALYLCASSLQPPNYNEQFFGPGTRLTVL.